Following are 3 T cell receptor beta chains from one sample sequenced in a study of T cell responses to AZD1222 COVID-19 vaccine. Clones were read by immunoSEQ multiplex PCR, and TCRdb kept only the in-frame ones, dropping some. The sample has about 100,000 clones, about nine tenths seen once. This material consisted of peripheral blood, taken on day 0 of AZD1222 vaccination. These TCRs come from an adult in good health.

V is TRBV18 and J is TRBJ2-3; D not resolved. Germline CDR1 reads KGHSH; CDR2 reads LQKENI. V shed 2 bases and J shed 0 bases, with 12 bases lying between them. The CDR3 loop spans 16 amino acids. CDR3 sequence (DNA): TGTGCCAGCTCACCATCCGGAAGGTCTAGCACAGATACGCAGTATTTT. Amino acids: CASSPSGRSSTDTQYF.

The genes are TRBV19 and TRBJ2-5, with 7 nucleotides matching TRBD2. The CDR3 length is 15 residues. The V and J ends lost 7 bases and 5 bases, in that order; junction bases with no gene match: 13. The germline gives CDR1 LNHDA, CDR2 SQIVND (reference sequence). The CDR3, as DNA: TGTGCCAGTACCCCAGGGCGGCGGGAGACGGAGACCCAGTACTTC. It yields the protein CASTPGRRETETQYF.

This chain links TRBV11-3 with TRBJ2-2; D is unclear. The CDR3 loop spans 15 amino acids. Germline V gene data show CDR1 as SGHNT and CDR2 as YENEEA. The V and J ends lost 0 bases and 6 bases respectively, with 11 bases between them. This CDR3 reads CASSLDSLLAGELFF. DNA of the CDR3: TGTGCCAGCAGCTTAGATTCCCTCCTGGCCGGGGAGCTGTTTTTT.